A selection of T cell receptor beta chains follows, all from one sample in a study of OX40 agonist ivuxolimab in advanced cancers. Only in-frame clones appear in the TCRdb table, and some are missing; sequencing was by immunoSEQ multiplex PCR. The sample comprises nearly 25,000 clones, roughly three quarters of which are singletons, and 1.1% to 1.5% rests with the top ten. Material: CD4+ or CD8+ T cells sorted from blood, obtained in a trial of the OX40 agonist ivuxolimab. These receptors were obtained from an adult with an advanced solid tumor such as melanoma, head and neck, liver or kidney cancer. Each CDR3 is given with its conserved first and last residue. Fields, in order: D gene, V gene, J gene, clone size, CDR3 DNA, CDR3 protein. D genes are given only for firm matches. Size is omitted from some rows. Given values are once, few, many or a class for expanded clones.

D: .
V: TRBV11-3
J: TRBJ2-4
size: .
DNA: TGTGCCAGCAGTCCGGGTAAAACTCCAGGAAACATTCAGTACTTC
CDR3: CASSPGKTPGNIQYF

D: .
V: TRBV7-9
J: TRBJ2-2
size: .
DNA: TGTGCCAGCAGCTTAGGGGATCGGCTCGCCGGGGAGCTGTTTTTT
CDR3: CASSLGDRLAGELFF

D: TRBD2
V: TRBV28
J: TRBJ2-2
size: few
DNA: TGTGCCAGCAGTTTGGGGGGGACCGGGGAGCTGTTTTTT
CDR3: CASSLGGTGELFF

D: .
V: TRBV4-1
J: TRBJ1-1
size: .
DNA: TGCGCCAGCAGCCAAGAAGGGGGGAGCACTGAAGCTTTCTTT
CDR3: CASSQEGGSTEAFF

D: .
V: TRBV9
J: TRBJ2-1
size: .
DNA: TGTGCCAGCAGCGTAGCTTCCGGGTTACAGGATGAGCAGTTCTTC
CDR3: CASSVASGLQDEQFF

D: TRBD1
V: TRBV19
J: TRBJ1-5
size: few
DNA: TGTGCCAGTACCCTTGGACAGGGGGCTTTTCAGCCCCAGCATTTT
CDR3: CASTLGQGAFQPQHF

D: .
V: TRBV11-3
J: TRBJ2-1
size: .
DNA: TGTGCCAGCAGCGCCGTGGGGATCAGCTCCTACAATGAGCAGTTCTTC
CDR3: CASSAVGISSYNEQFF

D: TRBD2
V: TRBV2
J: TRBJ2-7
size: .
DNA: TGTGCCAGCAGCCGTAGCGGGAGCTCCTACGAGCAGTACTTC
CDR3: CASSRSGSSYEQYF

D: .
V: TRBV2
J: TRBJ2-6
size: .
DNA: TGTGCCAGCACAGGGCAAATCTCTGGGGCCAACGTCCTGACTTTC
CDR3: CASTGQISGANVLTF

D: TRBD2
V: TRBV5-1
J: TRBJ2-5
size: .
DNA: TGCGCCAGCACTTATAAAGGACTAGCGGGGGGGCTGAGCCGCCAAGAGACCCAGTACTTC
CDR3: CASTYKGLAGGLSRQETQYF

D: .
V: TRBV4-1
J: TRBJ2-6
size: few
DNA: TGCGCCAGCAGCCCGACGGTCAACTCTGGGGCCAACGTCCTGACTTTC
CDR3: CASSPTVNSGANVLTF

D: TRBD1
V: TRBV29-1
J: TRBJ2-7
size: .
DNA: TGCAGCGTCCGACAGGGCTCCTACGAGCAGTACTTC
CDR3: CSVRQGSYEQYF

D: .
V: TRBV19
J: TRBJ1-4
size: .
DNA: TGTGCCAGTAGTCTCGGCGGGGTTGCAACTAATGAAAAACTGTTTTTT
CDR3: CASSLGGVATNEKLFF

D: .
V: TRBV19
J: TRBJ1-2
size: .
DNA: TGTGCCAGTATGGAGTTTTCTAACTATGGCTACACCTTC
CDR3: CASMEFSNYGYTF

D: TRBD2
V: TRBV19
J: TRBJ2-7
size: .
DNA: TGTGCCACAGCGGGGGGGCTTGAGCAGTACTTC
CDR3: CATAGGLEQYF

D: .
V: TRBV30
J: TRBJ2-6
size: .
DNA: TGTGCCTGGAGCTCTATCCCAGGGTCTGGGGCCAACGTCCTGACTTTC
CDR3: CAWSSIPGSGANVLTF

D: .
V: TRBV9
J: TRBJ1-2
size: .
DNA: TGTGCCAGCGCTCGGGTGGGGAACTATGGCTACACCTTC
CDR3: CASARVGNYGYTF

D: .
V: TRBV6-5
J: TRBJ1-5
size: .
DNA: TGTGCCAGCAGTTCCCGAGGGGGAAGGGGCAATCAGCCCCAGCATTTT
CDR3: CASSSRGGRGNQPQHF

D: .
V: TRBV23-1
J: TRBJ2-5
size: few
DNA: TGCGCCAGCAGCCACTCGTGGGGGACCCAGTACTTC
CDR3: CASSHSWGTQYF

D: .
V: TRBV30
J: TRBJ2-7
size: .
DNA: TGTGCCTGGATTCGGAAGAGGGCGGAAAACGAGCAGTACTTC
CDR3: CAWIRKRAENEQYF

D: .
V: TRBV18
J: TRBJ2-5
size: .
DNA: TGTGCCAGCTCCCCCCGACCCCAAGAGACCCAGTACTTC
CDR3: CASSPRPQETQYF

D: .
V: TRBV27
J: TRBJ1-2
size: .
DNA: TGTGCCAGCAGTACAGGGTGGCTCGACTATGGCTACACCTTC
CDR3: CASSTGWLDYGYTF

D: .
V: TRBV18
J: TRBJ1-3
size: .
DNA: TGTGCCAGCTCAGCACTCCGGACAGATAAAATCTCTGGAAACACCATATATTTT
CDR3: CASSALRTDKISGNTIYF

D: .
V: TRBV6-5
J: TRBJ1-2
size: .
DNA: TGTGCCAGCAAGATAGACAACGGGGGCGATGGCTACACCTTC
CDR3: CASKIDNGGDGYTF

D: .
V: TRBV10-3
J: TRBJ2-3
size: .
DNA: TGTGCCATCAGTCCGGGGTCGCGGGACACAGATACGCAGTATTTT
CDR3: CAISPGSRDTDTQYF

D: .
V: TRBV19
J: TRBJ2-7
size: .
DNA: TGTGCCAGTAGTCCCCAACAGGGCTACGAGCAGTACTTC
CDR3: CASSPQQGYEQYF

D: .
V: TRBV30
J: TRBJ1-4
size: .
DNA: TGTGCCTGGAGCAGGGGTCCTAATGAAAAACTGTTTTTT
CDR3: CAWSRGPNEKLFF

D: .
V: TRBV7-9
J: TRBJ1-1
size: .
DNA: TGTGCCAGCAGCACTCCAGGGAACACTGAAGCTTTCTTT
CDR3: CASSTPGNTEAFF

D: TRBD2
V: TRBV5-1
J: TRBJ2-7
size: .
DNA: TGCGCCAGCGGCCGTACTAGCGGGGGGGAATACGAGCAGTACTTC
CDR3: CASGRTSGGEYEQYF